Following are 23 T cell receptor beta chains from one sample sequenced in a study of T-cell reconstitution after alpha-beta-depleted transplantation in children. Using unique molecular identifiers, the investigators prepared the TCRbeta library. Using its own MiXCR run on the PCR reads, TCRdb lists one record per CDR3 protein. Of about 870,000 distinct CDR3 sequences listed, under 20% were seen once; the top ten hold roughly 5%. The starting material was PBMCs, mostly from graft donor cells, obtained 360 days after TCRalphabeta/CD19-depleted stem cell transplant. Receptors originate from a male patient aged 10-17 years who had a stem cell transplant for acute lymphoblastic leukemia, so the T cells may come from the graft donor.

As regards this clonotype: The CDR3 ends on some other residue instead of the conserved phenylalanine or tryptophan, so this is likely a read error. The chain uses TRBV5-1 and TRBJ2-7, with 9 bases that match TRBD1. Germline V gives CDR1 SGHRS, CDR2 YFSETQ. Unmatched junction bases numbered 17, after V lost 2 bases and J lost 5 bases. The CDR3 covers 18 residues. CDR3 in DNA: TGCGCCAGCAGCTTATGGGTAAGGGGACAGGGAAGGAGTAACGAGCAGTACCTC. Translated: CASSLWVRGQGRSNEQYL.

This clonotype was recorded a few times. V is TRBV4-1 and J is TRBJ2-7; 13 bases map to TRBD2. Per germline, CDR1 MGHRA and CDR2 YSYEKL. The V and J ends lost 1 base and 5 bases, in that order; junction bases with no gene match: 5. The CDR3 is 16 amino acids. CDR3 in DNA: TGCGCCAGCAGCCAAGCGGGGACTAGCGGGATCGACGAGCAGTACTTC. Translated, it gives CASSQAGTSGIDEQYF.

The chain carries TRBV12-3 or TRBV12-4 and TRBJ2-7; 7 nucleotides align to TRBD2. CDR3 length: 15 residues. The V gene end was trimmed by 5 bases and the J gene end by 2 bases; junction bases not matched to a gene: 9. The CDR3 DNA is TGTGCCAGCAGTCAACACGCGGGAGAAACCTACGAGCAGTACTTC. Protein: CASSQHAGETYEQYF.

In this sample, this clonotype turned up a few times. The chain carries TRBV11-1 and TRBJ2-1; 8 bases match TRBD1. Unmatched junction bases numbered 25, after V lost 0 bases and J lost 3 bases. CDR3 length equals 23 residues. The germline gives CDR1 SGHAT, CDR2 FQDESV (reference sequence). CDR3 residues: CASSLADFAGQGPGRPYYNEQFF. The CDR3 DNA follows: TGTGCCAGCAGCTTAGCAGATTTCGCAGGACAGGGTCCTGGCCGGCCCTACTACAATGAGCAGTTCTTC.

Concerning this clonotype itself: This clone may be a read error of a much larger clone one base away. The genes are TRBV7-9 and TRBJ2-1, with a weak D call TRBD2 (6 bases). The CDR3 totals 11 residues. Germline CDR1 and CDR2: SEHNR and FQNEAQ (reference sequence). V was shortened by 4 bases and J by 10 bases, with 8 bases between the two germline ends. This chain's CDR3 is CASSWRAEQFF. The CDR3 coding sequence is TGTGCCAGCAGCTGGAGGGCCGAGCAGTTCTTC.

The chain combines TRBV20-1 with TRBJ2-2; D possibly corresponds to TRBD2 (5 bases). V was shortened by 0 bases and J by 3 bases, with 11 bases between the two germline ends. The CDR3 consists of 15 residues. CDR1 is DFQATT, CDR2 SNEGSKA, per germline (reference sequence). CDR3 bases: TGCAGTGCTAGAGATCCGAGGACTCACACCGGGGAGCTGTTTTTT. It is translated as CSARDPRTHTGELFF.

This sequence joins TRBV20-1 and TRBJ2-7, with 9 nucleotides matching TRBD2. CDR3 size: 14 residues. The germline CDR1 and CDR2 sequences are DFQATT and SNEGSKA (reference sequence). The ends lost 6 bases at V and 6 bases at J; junction bases unmatched: 12. CDR3 residues: CSASRLAAGSEQYF. The DNA for the CDR3 is TGCAGTGCCTCCCGACTAGCGGCGGGGAGCGAGCAGTACTTC.

This clonotype was observed a handful of times. The rearrangement uses TRBV20-1 and TRBJ1-1; D unclear. CDR3 size: 16 residues. Trimming left V 4 bases short and J 0 bases short, with 18 bases between. CDR1 is DFQATT, CDR2 SNEGSKA, per germline (reference sequence). The CDR3 is CSAKLKGYPMNTEAFF. The CDR3 nucleotides are TGCAGTGCTAAGCTCAAAGGATATCCGATGAACACTGAAGCTTTCTTT.

This clonotype was observed at least ten times. The CDR3 coding sequence is TGTGCCAGCCAATCACAACATACGCAGTATTTT. Encoded protein: CASQSQHTQYF. The rearrangement joins TRBV12-3 or TRBV12-4 to TRBJ2-3; D unresolved. V gave up 8 bases and J gave up 7 bases, with 10 bases separating them. This CDR3 region has 11 residues.

This clonotype was observed a handful of times. The chain recombines TRBV2 with TRBJ2-7, with TRBD2 matching 8 bases. CDR1 SNHLY and CDR2 FYNNEI come from the germline V gene. CDR3 length: 14 amino acids. The V segment lost 4 bases and the J segment 6 bases; nucleotides outside the gene matches: 8. The CDR3: CASSVNGRASEQYF. The DNA of the CDR3 is TGTGCCAGCAGTGTAAACGGGAGGGCCTCCGAGCAGTACTTC.

This clonotype has just a few counts. The chain employs TRBV12-3 or TRBV12-4 and TRBJ2-5, with D unclear. The length of the CDR3 is 13 residues. V shed 5 bases and J shed 0 bases, with 7 bases lying between them. CDR3 nucleotide sequence: TGTGCCAGCAGTCGAGCCTACCAAGAGACCCAGTACTTC. This gives the protein CASSRAYQETQYF.

The chain couples TRBV3-1 to TRBJ2-5; D is unresolved. The germline CDR1 and CDR2 sequences are LGHDT and YNNKEL (reference sequence). V lost 0 bases to trimming and J lost 1 base, with 12 bases between them. This CDR3 is 16 amino acids long. The CDR3 is CASSQDLGLRQETQYF. CDR3 nucleotide sequence: TGTGCCAGCAGCCAAGATTTGGGCCTCCGCCAAGAGACCCAGTACTTC.

This clonotype was recorded only once. The rearrangement uses TRBV3-1 and TRBJ2-2; 10 bases line up with TRBD2. The CDR3 runs to 15 residues. V lost 4 bases, J lost 6 bases, and 5 bases stayed unmatched. CDR1 is LGHDT and CDR2 is YNNKEL in the germline V gene (reference sequence). Here the CDR3 DNA reads TGTGCCAGCAGCCCTAGCGGGAGTATCGCCGGGGAGCTGTTTTTT. This gives the protein CASSPSGSIAGELFF.

This clonotype was seen ten or more times. This chain joins TRBV25-1 and TRBJ2-5; the D call may be TRBD1 or TRBD2 (5 bases each). The V gene's germline CDR1 is MGHDK and CDR2 SYGVNS. V was cut by 11 bases and J by 1 base, with 17 bases left in between. The CDR3 contains 14 residues. DNA of the CDR3: TGTGCCGGTAAGGCCTGGGGGATCCAAGAGACCCAGTACTTC. Its translation is CAGKAWGIQETQYF.

V and J are TRBV12-3 or TRBV12-4 and TRBJ1-5; 9 positions agree with TRBD1. Germline trimming cut 6 bases from V and 6 bases from J; bases unmatched to any gene: 9. CDR3 length: 15 residues. The CDR3 region is CASSQQGAPGQPQHF. In DNA, the CDR3 is TGTGCCAGCAGCCAACAGGGGGCGCCCGGTCAGCCCCAGCATTTT.

CDR3 region: CSVAGGRTGNEQFF. CDR3 DNA sequence: TGCAGCGTTGCAGGCGGGAGGACCGGGAATGAGCAGTTCTTC. The V gene is TRBV29-1, the J gene TRBJ2-1, with TRBD2 matching 8 bases. CDR3 length: 14 residues. Germline CDR1 reads SQVTM; CDR2 reads ANQGSEA. The V and J ends lost 4 bases and 7 bases, in that order; junction bases with no gene match: 9.

The rearrangement links TRBV15 to TRBJ2-3; D possibly corresponds to TRBD1 (5 bases). This CDR3 contains 15 residues. Germline loops: CDR1 LNHNV, CDR2 YYDKDF (reference sequence). V was shortened by 0 bases and J by 4 bases, with 11 bases between the two germline ends. The CDR3 region is CATSRDPAGSDTQYF. CDR3 sequence (DNA): TGTGCCACCAGCAGAGATCCAGCAGGGTCAGATACGCAGTATTTT.

The gene calls are TRBV5-1 and TRBJ2-7, with 7 nucleotides matching TRBD1. Trimming cost V 4 bases and J 2 bases; bases outside gene matches: 12. The CDR3 is 16 residues long. The V gene's germline CDR1 is SGHRS and CDR2 YFSETQ. Here the CDR3 DNA reads TGCGCCAGCAGCCAGGTCTCGACGGGACAGCCCTACGAGCAGTACTTC. Residues: CASSQVSTGQPYEQYF.

This clonotype was detected only a few times. V and J are TRBV12-3 or TRBV12-4 and TRBJ2-3, with 9 bases aligning to TRBD1. The CDR3 contains 17 residues. V dropped 7 bases and J dropped 3; count of bases not matched to a gene: 14. The CDR3 loop is CASTEVGQGETTDTQYF. In nucleotides, the CDR3 is TGTGCCAGCACCGAAGTGGGACAGGGAGAAACTACAGATACGCAGTATTTT.

This clonotype was seen many times. This chain uses TRBV5-1 with TRBJ2-7, with TRBD2 matching over 15 bases. Per germline, CDR1 SGHRS and CDR2 YFSETQ. CDR3 size: 18 residues. J gave up 2 bases and V 0 bases, and 6 bases lay outside the gene matches. CDR3 amino acids: CASSLAGTSGRKPYEQYF. The CDR3 DNA follows: TGCGCCAGCAGCTTGGCCGGGACTAGCGGGAGGAAGCCCTACGAGCAGTACTTC.

CDR3 bases: TGCGCCAGCAGCTTAACCGGGACTAGCAGAGCCACCGGGGAGCTGTTTTTT. Amino acids: CASSLTGTSRATGELFF. This chain links TRBV5-1 with TRBJ2-2; 9 bases are a match to TRBD2. There are 17 residues in the CDR3. J gave up 4 bases and V 2 bases, and 9 bases lay outside the gene matches. Germline CDR1 reads SGHRS; CDR2 reads YFSETQ. Drawing the rest from reference TRBV5-1 and TRBJ2-2, the complete variable domain is KAGVTQTPRYLIKTRGQQVTLSCSPISGHRSVSWYQQTPGQGLQFLFEYFSETQRNKGNFPGRFSGRQFSNSRSEMNVSTLELGDSALYLCASSLTGTSRATGELFFGEGSRLTVL.

This chain links TRBV6-5 with TRBJ2-3; the D is unclear. This CDR3 comprises 13 residues. Trimming removed 2 bases from V and 2 bases from J, with 5 bases in between. The germline gives CDR1 MNHEY, CDR2 SVGAGI. The DNA of the CDR3 is TGTGCCAGCAGTTACGACTTCACAGATACGCAGTATTTT. It specifies CASSYDFTDTQYF.

This clonotype was detected a few times. The chain has TRBV11-1 and TRBJ2-1; D is perhaps TRBD2 (6 bases). CDR1 and CDR2 from the germline V gene are SGHAT and FQDESV (reference sequence). Between the trimmed V and J ends, which lost 8 bases and 0 bases, there was a span of 17 bases. This CDR3 is built from 16 residues. CDR3 DNA sequence: TGTGCCAGCGAGGAGGGATGGGGGGTCTCCTACAATGAGCAGTTCTTC. Protein sequence: CASEEGWGVSYNEQFF.